Here is one TCR beta chain with its context. The sample originates from a study of shared clonotypes between healthy human individuals. Between the trimmed V and J ends, which lost 0 bases and 3 bases, there was a span of 12 bases. The length of the CDR3 is 16 residues. CDR1 SGHVS and CDR2 FQNEAQ come from the germline V gene. Some clones are missing from TCRdb's copy, which holds only in-frame ones; the method was immunoSEQ multiplex PCR. Here the sample spans approximately 440,000 clones, 77% being singletons. The V gene is TRBV7-8, the J gene TRBJ2-1, with a weak D call TRBD2 (6 bases). This sequence originates from a woman aged 40-49 years in good health. Some clones in this sample may be carry-over from other donors' samples. Specimen: PBMCs. CDR3 residues: CASSLARVAVYNEQFF. The CDR3 DNA is TGTGCCAGCAGCTTAGCGAGGGTAGCGGTCTACAATGAGCAGTTCTTC.